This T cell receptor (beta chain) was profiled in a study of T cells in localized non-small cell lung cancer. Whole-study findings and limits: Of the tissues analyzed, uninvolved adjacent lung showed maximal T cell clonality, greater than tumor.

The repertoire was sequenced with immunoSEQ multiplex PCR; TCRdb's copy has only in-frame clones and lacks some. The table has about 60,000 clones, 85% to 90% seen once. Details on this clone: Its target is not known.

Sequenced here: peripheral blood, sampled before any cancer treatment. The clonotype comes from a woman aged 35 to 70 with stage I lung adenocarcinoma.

CDR3 residues: CASSARLARYNEQFF. For the CDR3, the DNA is TGTGCCAGCAGCGCCAGACTAGCGAGATACAATGAGCAGTTCTTC. The chain recombines TRBV9 with TRBJ2-1; 8 bases align to TRBD2. The germline V gene encodes CDR1 SGDLS and CDR2 YYNGEE. V trimming: 3 bases; J trimming: 4 bases; junction bases outside the gene matches: 6. The CDR3 consists of 15 residues.